A single sample gave rise to the 20 T cell receptor beta chains below, sequenced in a study of metastatic and nonmetastatic thyroid tumors. TCRdb ran MiXCR on the PCR reads. The table includes 8,000 to 10,000 clones, approximately 40% detected once. No treatment had been given to any patient before thyroid surgery. The sequencing sample was made of tumor tissue. Receptors were obtained from a female donor with papillary thyroid cancer or a benign thyroid nodule (not recorded which). Some clones in this sample may be carry-over from other donors' samples.

The chain employs TRBV27 and TRBJ2-5; 7 bases match TRBD1. V lost 2 bases and J lost 7; bases outside the gene matches: 7. This CDR3 is built from 14 residues. Germline V CDR1 and CDR2: MNHEY, SMNVEV (reference sequence). The CDR3 sequence is CASSLIGTERTQYF. The CDR3 bases are TGTGCCAGCAGTTTAATCGGGACAGAGAGGACCCAGTACTTC.

This clone was found a few times. This chain joins TRBV6-1 and TRBJ2-7; D might be TRBD2 (6 bases). V shed 6 bases and J shed 5 bases, with 17 bases lying between them. The CDR3 covers 14 residues. Germline V lookup: CDR1 MNHNS, CDR2 SASEGT. This CDR3 is CASRSGGRVHEQYF. CDR3 nucleotides: TGTGCCAGCAGATCCGGGGGTAGGGTCCACGAGCAGTACTTC.

This clone was counted between two and nine times. This sample includes further DNA sequences coding for the same CDR3. V usage is TRBV30 and J usage is TRBJ2-7; 7 nucleotides align to TRBD1. The J segment lost 4 bases and the V segment lost 0 bases, leaving 6 bases of the junction unmatched. This CDR3 spans 14 amino acids. From germline, CDR1 is GTSNPN and CDR2 SVGIG (reference sequence). The CDR3 sequence: CAWSVSGTAYEQYF. The CDR3 DNA is TGTGCCTGGAGTGTTTCCGGGACAGCTTACGAGCAGTACTTC.

The chain links TRBV7-9 to TRBJ1-1; D is uncertain. With 8 bases removed from V and 6 bases from J, the gap between germline ends came to 16 bases. This CDR3 contains 13 residues. Germline loops: CDR1 SEHNR, CDR2 FQNEAQ (reference sequence). The CDR3 spells CASAPFSESEAFF. The CDR3 region has the DNA TGTGCCAGCGCGCCTTTCTCCGAATCTGAAGCTTTCTTT.

The chain carries TRBV20-1 and TRBJ1-5, with a weak D call TRBD1 (5 bases). V shed 4 bases and J shed 4 bases, with 11 bases lying between them. This CDR3 has 13 amino acids. CDR1 and CDR2 (germline): DFQATT, SNEGSKA (reference sequence). Here the CDR3 DNA reads TGCAGTGCTATAGGGACTGCGAATCAGCCCCAGCATTTT. It is translated as CSAIGTANQPQHF.

The chain's CDR3 is CASSPGTSGDTQYF. In nucleotides, the CDR3 is TGTGCCAGCAGCCCTGGGACTAGCGGAGATACGCAGTATTTT. The chain has TRBV5-6 and TRBJ2-3; TRBD2 agrees at 11 bases. There are 14 residues in the CDR3. The germline V gene encodes CDR1 SGHDT and CDR2 YYEEEE. V lost 4 bases, J lost 5 bases, and 3 bases stayed unmatched.

This clone appeared a few times. This chain uses TRBV6-6 with TRBJ1-1; no clear D gene. Per the germline V gene, CDR1 is MNHNY and CDR2 is SVGAGI (reference sequence). V lost 2 bases and J lost 0, with 4 bases in between. This CDR3 contains 13 residues. CDR3 region: CASSYRVNTEAFF. The CDR3 nucleotides read TGTGCCAGCAGTTACAGGGTGAACACTGAAGCTTTCTTT.

This chain uses TRBV3-1 with TRBJ2-7; D call uncertain. The CDR3 has 12 amino acids. The germline V and J ends were trimmed by 0 bases and 6 bases, with 6 bases remaining between them. Germline-derived CDR1 and CDR2 are LGHDT and YNNKEL (reference sequence). The CDR3 region has the DNA TGTGCCAGCAGCCAAGAAGGGCTCGAGCAGTACTTC. This encodes CASSQEGLEQYF.

The chain combines TRBV20-1 with TRBJ2-2; 12 bases line up with TRBD2. The trim removed 1 base at V and 6 bases at J, leaving 3 bases unmatched. The V gene's germline CDR1 is DFQATT and CDR2 SNEGSKA (reference sequence). CDR3 length equals 15 residues. DNA for the CDR3: TGCAGTGCTAGAGGGACTAGCGGGGAACCCGGGGAGCTGTTTTTT. Amino acid sequence: CSARGTSGEPGELFF.

In this sample, this clone is medium-sized. The rearrangement uses TRBV18 and TRBJ2-7, with a tentative D call TRBD1 (6 bases). Trimming took off 5 bases at V and 6 bases at J, with 11 bases between the two ends. Germline loops: CDR1 KGHSH, CDR2 LQKENI. This CDR3 has 12 residues. The CDR3 region is CASSLQGREQYF. The CDR3 nucleotides read TGTGCCAGCTCATTACAGGGTCGCGAGCAGTACTTC.

The sample holds a few counts of this clone. The chain has TRBV6-5 and TRBJ2-7, with 9 nucleotides matching TRBD1. The CDR3 extends over 14 amino acids. CDR1 MNHEY and CDR2 SVGAGI come from the germline V gene. After removal of 2 bases from V and 3 bases from J, the junction contained 2 bases not matched to a gene. The CDR3 region has the DNA TGTGCCAGCAGTTACCGGGACAGGGACTACGAGCAGTACTTC. Encoded protein: CASSYRDRDYEQYF.

This rearrangement joins TRBV20-1 to TRBJ2-1; unclear D gene. Germline V gives CDR1 DFQATT, CDR2 SNEGSKA (reference sequence). The CDR3 runs 12 residues. Between the trimmed V and J ends, which lost 7 bases and 4 bases, there was a span of 11 bases. Written as DNA, the CDR3 is TGCAGTGGCAGACCAGGTTACAATGAGCAGTTCTTC. This encodes CSGRPGYNEQFF.

The chain links TRBV24-1 to TRBJ2-5; the match to TRBD1 covers 7 bases. Germline CDR1 is KGHDR and CDR2 is SFDVKD. The CDR3 runs 16 residues. With V trimmed by 4 bases and J by 4 bases, 11 bases remained unmatched. The CDR3 bases are TGTGCCACCAGTGAAGGCAGGGGGATCTTATCAGAGACCCAGTACTTC. It codes for CATSEGRGILSETQYF.

This clone was seen at least ten times. The genes are TRBV28 and TRBJ2-3, with 8 positions matching TRBD1. The germline V gene has CDR1 MDHEN and CDR2 SYDVKM. The CDR3 totals 14 residues. J was trimmed by 6 bases and V by 5 bases; bases with no gene match: 7. The CDR3 DNA reads as TGTGCCAGCAGTCCCGGACAGGGAAGGGATACGCAGTATTTT. It yields the protein CASSPGQGRDTQYF.

This clone was seen a handful of times. This CDR3 is CASSIGVGGSGELFF. CDR3 sequence (DNA): TGTGCCAGTAGTATAGGTGTTGGGGGTAGCGGGGAGCTGTTTTTT. The chain couples TRBV19 to TRBJ2-2, with D perhaps TRBD1 or TRBD2 (5 bases each). Trimming took off 1 base at V and 7 bases at J, with 13 bases between the two ends. Germline CDR1 LNHDA, CDR2 SQIVND (reference sequence). The CDR3 is made up of 15 amino acids.

By share, this clone counts as medium-sized (0.01 to 0.1%). CDR3 sequence (DNA): TGTGCCAGCAGGGACAGCTATGGCTACACCTTC. Translated: CASRDSYGYTF. J is TRBJ1-2 and V is TRBV27; weak D call: TRBD1 (6 bases). Trimming removed 6 bases from V and 4 bases from J, with 6 bases in between. From germline, CDR1 is MNHEY and CDR2 SMNVEV (reference sequence). This CDR3 has 11 amino acids.

Only a few counts were recorded for this clone. The V call is TRBV6-1, the J call TRBJ2-5; TRBD2 agrees at 12 bases. CDR1 MNHNS and CDR2 SASEGT come from the germline V gene. Trimming cost V 6 bases and J 1 base; bases outside gene matches: 3. The CDR3 extends over 15 amino acids. CDR3 nucleotides: TGTGCCAGCAGACGACTAGCGGGAGTCCAAGAGACCCAGTACTTC. Protein: CASRRLAGVQETQYF.

This clone appeared a single time. The gene calls are TRBV11-1 and TRBJ1-6; no firm D call. The germline V gene encodes CDR1 SGHAT and CDR2 FQDESV (reference sequence). CDR3 size: 15 residues. The ends were cut back, 4 bases at V and 9 bases at J, with 16 bases in the middle. The CDR3 bases are TGTGCCAGCAGCTCATGGGCGGCGGAACCTTCACCCCTCCACTTT. Its protein is CASSSWAAEPSPLHF.

V gene TRBV13 combines with J gene TRBJ2-5; D is ambiguous. Trimming took off 2 bases at V and 0 bases at J, with 4 bases between the two ends. Per germline, CDR1 PRHDT and CDR2 FYEKMQ (reference sequence). There are 13 residues in the CDR3. The CDR3, as DNA: TGTGCCAGCAGCTTATTGAACCAAGAGACCCAGTACTTC. Amino acids: CASSLLNQETQYF.

This CDR3 is CASSYEGQGGSGYTF. The CDR3 bases are TGTGCCAGCAGCTATGAGGGACAGGGAGGTAGTGGCTACACCTTC. This chain links TRBV9 with TRBJ1-2, with 9 bases aligning to TRBD1. The CDR3 has 15 amino acids. CDR1 and CDR2 from the germline V gene are SGDLS and YYNGEE. Trimming removed 4 bases from V and 7 bases from J; junction bases left unmatched: 11.